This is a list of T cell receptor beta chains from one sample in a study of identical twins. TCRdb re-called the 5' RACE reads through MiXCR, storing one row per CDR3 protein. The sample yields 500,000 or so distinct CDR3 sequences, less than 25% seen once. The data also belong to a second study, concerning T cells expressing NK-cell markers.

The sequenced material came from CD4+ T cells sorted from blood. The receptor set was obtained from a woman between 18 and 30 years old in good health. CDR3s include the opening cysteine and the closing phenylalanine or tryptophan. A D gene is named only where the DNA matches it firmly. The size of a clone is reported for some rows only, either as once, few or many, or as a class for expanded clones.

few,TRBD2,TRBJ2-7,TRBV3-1,TGTGCCAGCAGCCTTTCTAGCGGGAGGTACGAGCAGTACTTC,CASSLSSGRYEQYF
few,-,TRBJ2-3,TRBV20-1,TGCAGTGCTTCCGGACAACGCACAGATACGCAGTATTTT,CSASGQRTDTQYF
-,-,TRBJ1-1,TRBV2,TGTGCCAGCAGACGTACGGGACCTAACACTGAAGCTTTCTTT,CASRRTGPNTEAFF
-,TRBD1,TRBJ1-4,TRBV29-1,TGCAGCACCTCGGGACAGGATAATGAAAAACTGTTTTTT,CSTSGQDNEKLFF
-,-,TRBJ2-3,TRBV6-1,TGTGCCAGCACCTGGGCGGGACCTAGCACAGATACGCAGTATTTT,CASTWAGPSTDTQYF
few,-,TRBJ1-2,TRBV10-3,TGTGCCATCAGTGAGACCTTTCCCACGACCGGTGGCTATGGCTACACCTTC,CAISETFPTTGGYGYTF
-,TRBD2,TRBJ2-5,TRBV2,TGTGCCAGCCGAACCGGACTAGCGGGGAAAGAGACCCAGTACTTC,CASRTGLAGKETQYF
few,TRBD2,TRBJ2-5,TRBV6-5,TGTGCCAGCAGTTATTTCATCCCGACTAGCAAGGTGGAGACCCAGTACTTC,CASSYFIPTSKVETQYF
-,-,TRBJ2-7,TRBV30,TGTGCCTGGAGTGTCGGGGGCCCCTACGAGCAGTACTTC,CAWSVGGPYEQYF
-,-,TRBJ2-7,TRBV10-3,TGTGCCATCAGTGAGGTTGCAGCGTCCTCCTACGAGCAGTACTTC,CAISEVAASSYEQYF
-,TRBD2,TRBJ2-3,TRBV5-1,TGCGCCAGCAGCCCGGGACTAGCGGTTAGCACAGATACGCAGTATTTT,CASSPGLAVSTDTQYF
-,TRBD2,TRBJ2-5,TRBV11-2,TGTGCCAGCAGCTCCGCATGGATTCCGGGGGGGGAGACCCAGTACTTC,CASSSAWIPGGETQYF
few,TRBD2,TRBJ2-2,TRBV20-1,TGCAGTGCTAGAACGGGGACTAGGACTTCGTTCACCGGGGAGCTGTTTTTT,CSARTGTRTSFTGELFF
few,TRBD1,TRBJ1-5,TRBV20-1,TGCAGTGCCCTACAGGGGGCTGGCAATCAGCCCCAGCATTTT,CSALQGAGNQPQHF
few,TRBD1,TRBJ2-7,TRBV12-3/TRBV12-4,TGTGCCAGCAGTACCCGACAGGGTATCAACGAGCAGTACTTC,CASSTRQGINEQYF
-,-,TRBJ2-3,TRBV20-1,TGCAGTGCTAGAGAGGTTGTACTCCCATCCCTCACAGATACGCAGTATTTT,CSAREVVLPSLTDTQYF
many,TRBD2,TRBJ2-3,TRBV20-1,TGCAGTGCTACCTTGGCGGGAGTACGTGGTACGCAGTATTTT,CSATLAGVRGTQYF
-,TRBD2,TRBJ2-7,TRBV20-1,TGCAGTGCTAGAGAGACTAGCGGGGCGGGGGAGCAGTACTTC,CSARETSGAGEQYF
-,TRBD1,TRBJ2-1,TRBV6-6,TGTGCCAGCAGACAGGGGGAGGACAATGAGCAGTTCTTC,CASRQGEDNEQFF
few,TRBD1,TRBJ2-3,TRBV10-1,TGCGCCAGCAGCCTGACGTTAGGACAGGGGGCCGGAGATACGCAGTATTTT,CASSLTLGQGAGDTQYF
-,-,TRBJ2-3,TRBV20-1,TGCAGTGCTAGGCCTACCCTCTCCTACACAGATACGCAGTATTTT,CSARPTLSYTDTQYF
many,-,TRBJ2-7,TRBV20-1,TGCAGTGCTAGAGGACCCGCGGGCGAGCAGTACTTC,CSARGPAGEQYF
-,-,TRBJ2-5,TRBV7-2,TGTGCCAGCAGCTTAGATCGGCAGGCACAAGAGACCCAGTACTTC,CASSLDRQAQETQYF
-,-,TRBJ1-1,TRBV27,TGTGCCAGCAGTTTGAGGGGGGTGAGCACTGAAGCTTTCTTT,CASSLRGVSTEAFF
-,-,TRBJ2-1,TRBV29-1,TGCAGCGTTGGCGGGGGAGGGGGAAGCTCCTACAATGAGCAGTTCTTC,CSVGGGGGSSYNEQFF
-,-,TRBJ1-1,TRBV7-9,TGTGCCAGCACCTTAGTGTTGGGTGCTGAAGCTTTCTTT,CASTLVLGAEAFF
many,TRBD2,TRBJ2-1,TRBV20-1,TGCAGTGCCCCCTCAGCGGGGGGCGGCTACAATGAGCAGTTCTTC,CSAPSAGGGYNEQFF
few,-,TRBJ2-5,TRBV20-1,TGCAGTGCTAGAGAACTTCGGGGGAGGGAGACCCAGTACTTC,CSARELRGRETQYF
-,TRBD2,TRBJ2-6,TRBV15,TGTGCCACCAGCAGAGATCTAGCGGCCGGGGCCAACGTCCTGACTTTC,CATSRDLAAGANVLTF
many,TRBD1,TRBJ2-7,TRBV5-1,TGCGCCAGCAGCCAACAGGGGAGCGACGAGCAGTACTTC,CASSQQGSDEQYF
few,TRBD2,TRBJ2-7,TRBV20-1,TGCAGTGCTACTCTAGCGGCATACTCCTACGAGCAGTACTTC,CSATLAAYSYEQYF
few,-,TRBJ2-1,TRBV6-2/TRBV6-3,TGTGCCAGCAGTTATAAGTTTGAGCAGTTCTTC,CASSYKFEQFF
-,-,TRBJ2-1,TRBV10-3,TGTGCCATCAGTGACGTATCCTCCAGGAATGAGCAGTTCTTC,CAISDVSSRNEQFF